This TCR beta chain was profiled in a study of cytomegalovirus exposure and HLA in healthy donors. The overall study: An early release of data contained approximately 80 million unique TCRs, which came from HLA-typed donors. Falling in the Caucasian-associated ancestry cluster were 81% of under 450 genotyped donors.

PCR amplification relied on 60 Vbeta primers (plus 13 Jbeta primers). Profiling relied on immunoSEQ multiplex PCR, and the TCRdb table lists in-frame clones only, not all of them. The table includes some 170,000 clones, approximately 70% detected once. Study-wide results and caveats: The presence/absence work took it that sequencing depth was about the same across donors. Several of the most significant clusters appeared, in a later analysis, to be linked to common viral pathogens.

In regard to this clone: Its matching antigen is unknown.

V lost 3 bases, J lost 4 bases, and 5 bases stayed unmatched. Germline CDR1 and CDR2: MGHDK and SYGVNS. The CDR3 is made up of 15 amino acids. Sequencing was done on a sample of PBMCs. The receptor's source is a human donor in good health. The chain carries TRBV25-1 and TRBJ2-2; 7 positions agree with TRBD2. The chain's CDR3 is CASSEMGGSTGELFF. The CDR3 DNA follows: TGTGCCAGCAGTGAGATGGGGGGGAGCACCGGGGAGCTGTTTTTT.